The clone carrying this TCR beta chain was seen repeatedly, ten times or more. The antigen is unknown. The sample belongs to a study of regulatory T cells in long-lasting Graves disease. Study as a whole: Graves' patients diagnosed newly had used antithyroid drugs under 3 months.

General observations from the study: Persistent Graves' cases showed lower TCR diversity than newly diagnosed cases. Persistent patients shared more public clonotypes (about 2,800) than newly diagnosed patients (over 900).

Stated time point: newly diagnosed GD, antithyroid drugs for less than 3 months. Isolated PBMC RNA provided the starting material for the TCR library. Diagnosing Graves' disease relied on the American Thyroid Association guidelines. V trimming: 1 base; J trimming: 7 bases; junction bases outside the gene matches: 7. The germline gives CDR1 SGHVS, CDR2 FQNEAQ. CDR3 length equals 14 residues. Arm-PCR of CDR3 regions with iRepertoire HTBI primers generated TCR beta libraries. Using its own MiXCR run on the multiplex PCR reads, TCRdb lists one record per CDR3 protein. This table holds roughly 380,000 distinct CDR3 sequences, roughly a sixth found once.

The chain has TRBV7-8 and TRBJ2-7, with 7 bases that match TRBD1. The TCR sequence derives from a female donor with Graves disease. The sequences come from peripheral blood mononuclear cells (PBMCs), collected at new diagnosis, from a patient treated with antithyroid drugs. In DNA, the CDR3 is TGTGCCAGCAGCTTAGAAGGGACAGCGCTTGAGCAGTACTTC. As protein: CASSLEGTALEQYF.